The TCR beta chain described here comes from a study of T-cell reconstitution after alpha-beta-depleted transplantation in children. This clonotype has a handful of counts. Library preparation (for TCRbeta) was performed with unique molecular identifiers. TCRdb ran MiXCR on the PCR reads and lists one entry per CDR3 protein. This table has some 550,000 distinct CDR3 sequences, around 20% appearing once. Germline V gives CDR1 SGHRS, CDR2 YFSETQ. V lost 2 bases to trimming and J lost 0 bases; unmatched junction nucleotides: 6. CDR3 length: 16 amino acids. This sequence joins TRBV5-1 and TRBJ2-3, with 7 bases fitting TRBD2. The sequence was collected from a human donor who donated a stem cell graft to a child with acute lymphoblastic leukemia. Material: PBMCs from the stem cell graft donor, obtained from the stem cell graft. CDR3 amino acids: CASSFGPAGSTDTQYF. The CDR3 nucleotides are TGCGCCAGCAGCTTCGGCCCAGCGGGAAGCACAGATACGCAGTATTTT.